This TCR beta chain derives from a study of patients and donors after allogeneic stem cell transplantation. TCRdb recomputed calls from the RT-PCR reads with MiXCR, one row per CDR3 protein. This sample has approximately 170,000 distinct CDR3 sequences; about a quarter occur once, and the top ten carry roughly a quarter. The CDR3 is made up of 15 amino acids. Trimming took off 4 bases at V and 12 bases at J, with 19 bases between the two ends. Germline loops: CDR1 LGHNA, CDR2 YNFKEQ. The sequenced sample consisted of blood, either unsorted or a sorted T cell fraction (not recorded which). V and J are TRBV4-2 and TRBJ1-6; D is perhaps TRBD1 (6 bases). The sequence came from a human donor who was either an allogeneic HSCT recipient or a stem cell or donor lymphocyte infusion donor (not recorded which). It is not recorded whose cells these are; they may come from a transplant donor. In DNA, the CDR3 is TGTGCCAGCAGCCGTGACAGGTCGATTCTCGAACCCCTCCACTTT. It encodes CASSRDRSILEPLHF.